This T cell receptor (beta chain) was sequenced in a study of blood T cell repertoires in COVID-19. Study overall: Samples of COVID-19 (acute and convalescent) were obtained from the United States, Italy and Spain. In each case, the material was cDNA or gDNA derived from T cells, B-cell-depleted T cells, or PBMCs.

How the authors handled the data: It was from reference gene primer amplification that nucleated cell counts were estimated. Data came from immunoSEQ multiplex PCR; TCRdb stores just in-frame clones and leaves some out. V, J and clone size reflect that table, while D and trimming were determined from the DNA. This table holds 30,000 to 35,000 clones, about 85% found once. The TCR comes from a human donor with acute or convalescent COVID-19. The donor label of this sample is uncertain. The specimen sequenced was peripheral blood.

The CDR3 reads CASGQGSSYEQYF. CDR3 coding DNA: TGTGCCTCGGGACAGGGCAGCTCCTACGAGCAGTACTTC. J is TRBJ2-7 and V is TRBV27, with 9 nucleotides matching TRBD1. The V and J ends lost 11 bases and 0 bases, in that order; junction bases with no gene match: 5. Germline values: CDR1 MNHEY, CDR2 SMNVEV (reference sequence). The CDR3 runs to 13 residues.